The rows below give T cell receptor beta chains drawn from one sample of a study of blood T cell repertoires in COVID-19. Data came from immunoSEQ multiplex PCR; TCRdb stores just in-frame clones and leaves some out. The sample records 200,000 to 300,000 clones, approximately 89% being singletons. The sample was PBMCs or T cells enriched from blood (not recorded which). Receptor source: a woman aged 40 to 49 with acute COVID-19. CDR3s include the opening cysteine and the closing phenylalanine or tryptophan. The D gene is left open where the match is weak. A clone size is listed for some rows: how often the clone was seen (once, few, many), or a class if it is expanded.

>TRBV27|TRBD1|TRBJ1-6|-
CASSSTGITPSPLHF
TGTGCCAGCAGCTCGACAGGGATAACTCCCTCACCCCTCCACTTT
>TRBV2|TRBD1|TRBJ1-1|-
CASSVQGTEAFF
TGTGCCAGCAGCGTACAGGGGACTGAAGCTTTCTTT
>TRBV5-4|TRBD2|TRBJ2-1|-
CASSRLAGGNNEQFF
TGTGCCAGCAGCCGGCTAGCGGGAGGGAACAATGAGCAGTTCTTC
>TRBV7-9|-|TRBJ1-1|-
CASSARDWAEAFF
TGTGCCAGCAGCGCCCGGGACTGGGCTGAAGCTTTCTTT
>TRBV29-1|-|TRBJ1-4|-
CSATPDSNEKLFF
TGCAGCGCTACTCCGGACAGTAATGAAAAACTGTTTTTT
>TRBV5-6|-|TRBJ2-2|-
CASTRLQGLNTGELFF
TGTGCCAGCACCAGACTTCAGGGCCTAAACACCGGGGAGCTGTTTTTT
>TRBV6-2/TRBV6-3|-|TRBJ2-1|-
CASSLRVGYLNEQFF
TGTGCCAGCAGCCTCAGGGTGGGGTATTTGAATGAGCAGTTCTTC
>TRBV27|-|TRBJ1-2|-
CASSYRRMNYGYTF
TGTGCCAGCAGTTATCGCAGGATGAACTATGGCTACACCTTC
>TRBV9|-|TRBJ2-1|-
CASSVGGAYNEQFF
TGTGCCAGCAGCGTAGGAGGAGCTTACAATGAGCAGTTCTTC
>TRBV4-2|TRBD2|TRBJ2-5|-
CASSRGLAEEETQYF
TGTGCCAGCAGCCGGGGACTAGCAGAAGAAGAGACCCAGTACTTC
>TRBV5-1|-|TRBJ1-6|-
CASSLTGHNSPLHF
TGCGCCAGCAGCCTTACAGGTCATAATTCACCCCTCCACTTT
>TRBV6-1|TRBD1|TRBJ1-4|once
CASSEAGGSSATNEKLFF
TGTGCCAGCAGTGAAGCAGGGGGCTCTTCTGCAACTAATGAAAAACTGTTTTTT
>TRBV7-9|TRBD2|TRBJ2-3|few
CASSLTSGRNTDTQYF
TGTGCCAGCAGCTTGACTAGCGGGCGAAACACAGATACGCAGTATTTT
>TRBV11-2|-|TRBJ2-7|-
CASSLEATGNYEQYF
TGTGCCAGCAGCTTAGAAGCAACAGGCAACTACGAGCAGTACTTC
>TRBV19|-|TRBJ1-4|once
CASSRDLTNEKLFF
TGTGCCAGTAGTCGGGACTTAACTAATGAAAAACTGTTTTTT
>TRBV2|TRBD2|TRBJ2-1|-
CASSDREGLYNEQFF
TGTGCCAGCAGTGATCGGGAGGGACTCTACAATGAGCAGTTCTTC
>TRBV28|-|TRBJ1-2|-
CASTGDYGYTF
TGTGCCAGCACAGGGGATTATGGCTACACCTTC
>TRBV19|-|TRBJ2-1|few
CASSRSNEQFF
TGTGCCAGTAGTAGGAGCAATGAGCAGTTCTTC
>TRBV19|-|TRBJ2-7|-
CATRGGASYEQYF
TGTGCCACCCGAGGGGGAGCGTCCTACGAGCAGTACTTC
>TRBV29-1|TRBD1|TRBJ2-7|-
CSAVTGASKDEQYF
TGCAGCGCAGTCACAGGGGCATCTAAGGACGAGCAGTACTTC
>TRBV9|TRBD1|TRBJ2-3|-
CASSATGIRTDTQYF
TGTGCCAGCAGCGCGACAGGGATACGCACAGATACGCAGTATTTT
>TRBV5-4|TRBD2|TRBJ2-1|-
CASTQPLAGARNEQFF
TGTGCCAGCACCCAACCTCTAGCGGGAGCTCGGAATGAGCAGTTCTTC
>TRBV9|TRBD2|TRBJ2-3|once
CASSVVSGRAGDTQYF
TGTGCCAGCAGCGTAGTTAGCGGGAGGGCCGGTGATACGCAGTATTTT
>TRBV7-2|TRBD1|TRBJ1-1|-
CASSPPGQGSEAFF
TGTGCCAGCAGCCCCCCGGGACAGGGCTCTGAAGCTTTCTTT
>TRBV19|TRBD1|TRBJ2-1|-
CASRNRGSSYNEQFF
TGTGCCAGTAGAAACAGGGGCAGCTCCTACAATGAGCAGTTCTTC
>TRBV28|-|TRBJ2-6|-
CASSSGSALGANVLTF
TGTGCCAGCAGTTCCGGGTCCGCTCTTGGGGCCAACGTCCTGACTTTC
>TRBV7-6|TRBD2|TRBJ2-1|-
CASSLLAVLYNEQFF
TGTGCCAGCAGTCTGCTAGCGGTTCTCTACAATGAGCAGTTCTTC